Detailed here is one T cell receptor (beta chain). Its antigen target is currently unknown. The data are from a study of monozygotic twins with inflammatory bowel disease (dated 2019 in TCRdb). For the wider study: The full study comprised around 28 monozygotic twin pairs: nine German pairs (four IBD-concordant, five IBD-discordant) and 19 IBD-discordant Danish pairs. Within discordant pairs, disease-associated traits were sought mainly by comparing IBD patients with their genetically identical healthy co-twins. Each individual had, on average, about 151 000 unique TCRalpha sequences and 181 000 unique TCRbeta sequences available for analysis.

The germline V gene gives CDR1 as MNHEY and CDR2 as SVGEGT. The CDR3 spans 17 residues, from the cysteine through the phenylalanine. The nucleotide record is missing. From each donor, a roughly 2.7 ml peripheral blood sample was collected into PAXgene tubes and kept at -80 degrees C. Total RNA was isolated from whole blood with the PAXgene blood miRNA kit on an automated QIAcube, without T cell sorting. Peripheral blood from monozygotic twin pairs, either concordant or discordant for inflammatory bowel disease, underwent deep TCRalpha and TCRbeta repertoire profiling that used unique molecular barcoding. Smoking habits were recorded for all twin pairs, and each individual was classified as a current, former or never smoker. Library method: 5' RACE. Preparation of each TCR library used approximately 4,000 ng of total RNA. For each sample, cDNA synthesis with SMARTScribe reverse transcriptase was split into eight separate reactions. During cDNA synthesis, unique molecular identifiers containing a 6-nucleotide sample barcode were introduced by template switching. Two nested PCRs of around 16 and 10 cycles amplified the TCRalpha and TCRbeta cDNA, and bead purification followed each PCR. Before amplification, the cDNA was treated with uracil DNA-glycosylase and purified using the QIAquick PCR purification kit. In the second PCR, Illumina TruSeq-compatible adapters and sample-specific barcodes were added. TapeStation and Qubit were used to check library quality and concentration, and 4 to 6 ng of each library went into the pool. Pooled libraries were sequenced on an Illumina HiSeq2500 single-index Rapid Run with 2 x 100 bp reads and custom sequencing primers. On the study's bioinformatics: MiGEC version 1.2.6 was used for UMI-based consensus assembly, which corrected PCR and sequencing errors. MiXCR version 2.1.1 handled V(D)J alignment, clonotype assembly and CDR3 extraction. To normalise gene usage, clonotype sharing and MAIT/NKT TCR abundance, the top 1000, 10 000 and 20 000 clonotypes in each sample were analysed. After downsampling to 27 000 UMIs, diversity was calculated as the inverse Simpson index using the vegan R package. Paired Mann-Whitney U tests were applied to discordant twin pairs, with Benjamini-Hochberg correction for multiple testing. TCRdb reprocessed the reads; each CDR3 protein sequence makes one entry, and DNA is unavailable. The V and J calls and clone size are TCRdb's, not the authors'. The sample's clone listing holds hundreds of thousands of distinct CDR3 sequences. The ten largest clones take up 2% to 3% of the sample.

What the work shows at the level of the full study, not this receptor alone: IBD patients shared fewer clonotypes with other individuals than healthy twins did, most markedly in patients showing signs of disease activity. Because patients were on differing immunosuppressive treatments, the repertoires may have picked up extra background noise and inter-individual variability. The results gave no support for a single strong signal or clonotype linked to IBD. Repertoire similarity did not differ between concordant and discordant twins, possibly due to limited statistical power. Different T cell subtypes could not be distinguished in the analysis. Measured by the inverse Simpson index, TCRbeta repertoire diversity was lower in IBD patients than in their healthy co-twins.

The sequence links TRBV6-2 or TRBV6-3 to TRBJ1-1; without DNA, the TCRdb call of TRBD1 cannot be checked. The TCR comes from a human donor with ulcerative colitis or Crohn's disease, or a healthy co-twin of an affected twin (not recorded which). Material for sequencing was blood. The CDR3 reads CASSYEDRTLFSTEAFF.